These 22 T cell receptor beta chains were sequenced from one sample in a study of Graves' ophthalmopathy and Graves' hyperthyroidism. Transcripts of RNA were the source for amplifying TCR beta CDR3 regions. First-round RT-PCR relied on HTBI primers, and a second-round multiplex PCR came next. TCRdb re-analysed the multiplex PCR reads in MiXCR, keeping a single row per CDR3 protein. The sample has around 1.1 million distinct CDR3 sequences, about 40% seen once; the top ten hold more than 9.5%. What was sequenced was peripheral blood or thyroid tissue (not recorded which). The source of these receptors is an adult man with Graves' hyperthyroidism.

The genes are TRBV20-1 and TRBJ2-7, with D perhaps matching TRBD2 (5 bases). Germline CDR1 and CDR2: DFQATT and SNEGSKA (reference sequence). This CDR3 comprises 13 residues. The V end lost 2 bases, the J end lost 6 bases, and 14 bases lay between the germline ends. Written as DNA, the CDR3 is TGCAGTGCTAGATCGGGGTCTTCAGGCGAGCAGTACTTC. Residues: CSARSGSSGEQYF.

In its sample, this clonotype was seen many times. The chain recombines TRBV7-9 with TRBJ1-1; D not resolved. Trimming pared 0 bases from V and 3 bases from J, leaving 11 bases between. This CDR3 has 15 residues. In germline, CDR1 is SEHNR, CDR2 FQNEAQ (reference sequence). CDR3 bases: TGTGCCAGCAGCTTAGCGATGACACTCGACACTGAAGCTTTCTTT. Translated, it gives CASSLAMTLDTEAFF.

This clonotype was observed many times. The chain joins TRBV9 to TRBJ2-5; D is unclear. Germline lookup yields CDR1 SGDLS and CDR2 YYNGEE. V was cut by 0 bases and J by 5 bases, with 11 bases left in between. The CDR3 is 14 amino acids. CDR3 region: CASSVETTGETQYF. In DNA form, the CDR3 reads TGTGCCAGCAGCGTAGAGACCACGGGCGAGACCCAGTACTTC.

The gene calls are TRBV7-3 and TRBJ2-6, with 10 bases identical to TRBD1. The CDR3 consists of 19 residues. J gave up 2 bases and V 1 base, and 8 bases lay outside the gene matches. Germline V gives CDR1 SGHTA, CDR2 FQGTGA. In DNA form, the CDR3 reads TGTGCCAGCAGCTTAAGTGGACAGGGGGTGAGGACTGGGGCCAACGTCCTGACTTTC. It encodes CASSLSGQGVRTGANVLTF.

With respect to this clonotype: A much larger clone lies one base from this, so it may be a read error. CDR3 amino acids: CSAGRARQETQYF. CDR3 coding DNA: TGCAGTGCTGGCAGGGCCAGGCAAGAGACCCAGTACTTC. The J gene is TRBJ2-5, the V gene TRBV20-1; perhaps TRBD1 as D (5 bases). Germline CDR1 is DFQATT and CDR2 is SNEGSKA (reference sequence). Trimming cost V 5 bases and J 2 bases, with 12 bases left between them. CDR3 length equals 13 residues.

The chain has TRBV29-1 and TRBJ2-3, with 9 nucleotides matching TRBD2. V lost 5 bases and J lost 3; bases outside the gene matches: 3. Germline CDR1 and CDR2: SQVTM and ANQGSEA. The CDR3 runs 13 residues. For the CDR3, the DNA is TGCAGCGTTTTAGCGGGAGCAACAGATACGCAGTATTTT. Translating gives CSVLAGATDTQYF.

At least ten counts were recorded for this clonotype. CDR3 sequence (DNA): TGTGCCAGTACCAGGGACAGGATTATCTATGGCTACACCTTC. Its translation is CASTRDRIIYGYTF. The chain links TRBV19 to TRBJ1-2; 8 nucleotides line up with TRBD1. J gave up 4 bases and V 7 bases, and 8 bases lay outside the gene matches. Germline V lookup: CDR1 LNHDA, CDR2 SQIVND (reference sequence). The CDR3 consists of 14 residues.

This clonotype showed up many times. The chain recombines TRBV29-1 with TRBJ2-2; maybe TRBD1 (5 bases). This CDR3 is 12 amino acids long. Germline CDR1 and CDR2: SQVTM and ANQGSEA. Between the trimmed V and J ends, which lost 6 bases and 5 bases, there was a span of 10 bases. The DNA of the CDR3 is TGCAGCGTAGTGAAGGGGACCGGGGAGCTGTTTTTT. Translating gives CSVVKGTGELFF.

As DNA, the CDR3 is TGTGCCGGCAGTTATGGTACGGGGAGGCAGTACTTC. It specifies CAGSYGTGRQYF. The chain is built from TRBV10-3 and TRBJ2-7, with D possibly matching TRBD2 (5 bases). Germline V gives CDR1 ENHRY, CDR2 SYGVKD. V was trimmed by 11 bases and J by 9 bases, leaving 20 bases between them. This CDR3 is 12 amino acids long.

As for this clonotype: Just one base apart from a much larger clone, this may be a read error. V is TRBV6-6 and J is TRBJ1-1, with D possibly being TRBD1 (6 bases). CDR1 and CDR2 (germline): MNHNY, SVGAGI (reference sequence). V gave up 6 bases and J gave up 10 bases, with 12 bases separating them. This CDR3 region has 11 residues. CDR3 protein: CASRQRGGAFF. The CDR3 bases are TGTGCCAGCAGGCAAAGAGGGGGAGCTTTCTTT.

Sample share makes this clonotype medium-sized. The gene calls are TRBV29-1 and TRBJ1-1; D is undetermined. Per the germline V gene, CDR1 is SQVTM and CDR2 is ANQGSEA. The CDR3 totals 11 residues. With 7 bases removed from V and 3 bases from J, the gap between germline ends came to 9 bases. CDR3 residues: CSGKMDTEAFF. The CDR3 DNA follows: TGCAGCGGAAAAATGGACACTGAAGCTTTCTTT.

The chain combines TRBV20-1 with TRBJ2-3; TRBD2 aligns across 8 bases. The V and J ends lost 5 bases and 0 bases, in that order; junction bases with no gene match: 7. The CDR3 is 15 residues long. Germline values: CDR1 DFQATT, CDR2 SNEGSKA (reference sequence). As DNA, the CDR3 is TGCAGTGCTGCGCCCCGGGGGGGAAGCACAGATACGCAGTATTTT. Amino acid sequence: CSAAPRGGSTDTQYF.

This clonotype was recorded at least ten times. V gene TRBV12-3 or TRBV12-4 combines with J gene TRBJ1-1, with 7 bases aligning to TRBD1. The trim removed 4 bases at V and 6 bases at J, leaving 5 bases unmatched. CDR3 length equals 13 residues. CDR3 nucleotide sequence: TGTGCCAGCAGTTACGCAGGGGGAGCTGAAGCTTTCTTT. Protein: CASSYAGGAEAFF.

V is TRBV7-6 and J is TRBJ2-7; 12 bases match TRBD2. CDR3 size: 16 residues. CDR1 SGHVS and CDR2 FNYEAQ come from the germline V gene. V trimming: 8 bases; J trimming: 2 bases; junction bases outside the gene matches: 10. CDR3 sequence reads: CASSEGLAGGPYEQYF. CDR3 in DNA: TGTGCCAGCTCGGAAGGGCTAGCGGGAGGGCCCTACGAGCAGTACTTC.

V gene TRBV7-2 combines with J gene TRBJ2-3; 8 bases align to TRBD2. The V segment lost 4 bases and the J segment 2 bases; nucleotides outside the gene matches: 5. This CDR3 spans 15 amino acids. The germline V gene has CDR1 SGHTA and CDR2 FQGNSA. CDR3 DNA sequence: TGTGCCAGCAGCTCCACTAGCGGACCCACAGATACGCAGTATTTT. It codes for CASSSTSGPTDTQYF.

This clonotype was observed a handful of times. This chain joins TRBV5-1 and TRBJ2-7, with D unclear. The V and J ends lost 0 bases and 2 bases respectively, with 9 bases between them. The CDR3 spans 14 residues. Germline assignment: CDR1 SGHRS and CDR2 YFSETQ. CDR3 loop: CASSLEGQTYEQYF. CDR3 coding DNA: TGCGCCAGCAGCTTGGAGGGCCAGACCTACGAGCAGTACTTC. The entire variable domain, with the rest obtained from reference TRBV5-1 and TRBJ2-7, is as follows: KAGVTQTPRYLIKTRGQQVTLSCSPISGHRSVSWYQQTPGQGLQFLFEYFSETQRNKGNFPGRFSGRQFSNSRSEMNVSTLELGDSALYLCASSLEGQTYEQYFGPGTRLTVT.

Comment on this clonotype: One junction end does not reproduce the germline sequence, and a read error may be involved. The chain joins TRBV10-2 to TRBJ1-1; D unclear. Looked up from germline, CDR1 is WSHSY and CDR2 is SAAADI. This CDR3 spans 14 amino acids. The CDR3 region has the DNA TGCGTCAGCAGCCCGGCATACTTGAACACTGAAGCTTTCTTT. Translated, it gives CVSSPAYLNTEAFF.

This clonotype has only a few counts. The DNA of the CDR3 is TGTGCCAGCAGTTTAAAGGGAGAAAAACTGTTTTTT. Translating it yields CASSLKGEKLFF. This chain connects TRBV28 to TRBJ1-4; D remains ambiguous. Germline V gene lookup returns CDR1 MDHEN and CDR2 SYDVKM. V was shortened by 2 bases and J by 8 bases, with 6 bases between the two germline ends. The CDR3 runs 12 residues.

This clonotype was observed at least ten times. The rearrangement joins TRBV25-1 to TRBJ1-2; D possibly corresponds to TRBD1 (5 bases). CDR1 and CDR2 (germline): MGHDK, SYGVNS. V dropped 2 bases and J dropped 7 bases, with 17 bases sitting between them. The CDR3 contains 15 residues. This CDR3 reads CASSEQGQGLSGYTF. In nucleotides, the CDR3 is TGTGCCAGCAGTGAACAAGGGCAGGGCCTCTCTGGCTACACCTTC.

CDR3 coding DNA: TGTGCCAGCAGCCCCCGCCGGACAGCTGGAAACACCATATATTTT. Translated, it gives CASSPRRTAGNTIYF. The chain is built from TRBV5-6 and TRBJ1-3, with a possible D match to TRBD1 (6 bases). This CDR3 contains 15 residues. Between the trimmed V and J ends, which lost 4 bases and 2 bases, there was a span of 13 bases. The V gene's germline CDR1 is SGHDT and CDR2 YYEEEE.

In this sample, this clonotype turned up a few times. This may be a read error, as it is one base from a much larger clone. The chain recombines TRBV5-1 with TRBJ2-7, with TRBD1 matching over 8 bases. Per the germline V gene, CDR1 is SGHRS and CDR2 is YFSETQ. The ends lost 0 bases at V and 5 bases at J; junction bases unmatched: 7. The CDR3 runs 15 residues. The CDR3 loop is CASSLASGGLNEQYF. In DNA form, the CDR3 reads TGCGCCAGCAGCTTGGCTTCAGGGGGCCTCAACGAGCAGTACTTC.

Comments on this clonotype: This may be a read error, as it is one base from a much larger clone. The CDR3 DNA reads TGTGCCAGCAGCGCGGACAGGACTCAGCCCCAGCATTTT. Residues: CASSADRTQPQHF. The chain carries TRBV7-2 and TRBJ1-5; 7 bases fit TRBD1. This CDR3 region has 13 residues. V dropped 5 bases and J dropped 6; count of bases not matched to a gene: 4. The germline V gene has CDR1 SGHTA and CDR2 FQGNSA.